This T cell receptor beta chain was sequenced in a study of breast tumors, draining lymph nodes, adjacent tissues. Whole-study results and caveats: Tumor TCR diversity was below lymph nodes but above nontumor tissue. Data only fit, rather than demonstrated, lymph node origin of most tumor T cells. Data fit most tumor T cells coming from lymph node, expanding in tumor. Compared with basal-like, luminal-like tumors shared significantly more repertoire with nontumor tissue.

TCRdb used MiXCR to reprocess the multiplex PCR reads, holding one entry per CDR3 protein. The data contain 290,000 or so distinct CDR3 sequences, over 25% of them singletons. Turning to this clonotype: Its specificity is unknown.

Samples came from axillary lymph nodes draining the breast cancer. Germline CDR1 and CDR2: MGHDK and SYGVNS. Deletions cut 4 bases from V and 8 bases from J, with 20 bases between. The CDR3 is 16 residues long. The receptor comes from a female donor with breast cancer. Some clones in this sample may be carry-over from other donors' samples. The gene calls are TRBV25-1 and TRBJ1-4; possible D gene TRBD1, 5 bases. The sequenced sample consisted of axillary lymph node tissue. CDR3 nucleotides: TGTGCCAGCAGTGCTAGAGAGACAGCCACTAGGGAAAAACTGTTTTTT. Translating gives CASSARETATREKLFF.